This record covers a single T cell receptor (beta chain). This sample is drawn from a study of shared clonotypes between healthy human individuals. About the research overall: Per donor, three plates held CD4 naive cells, three held CD4 memory, two held CD8 naive and one held CD8 memory.

Repertoires were generated with immunoSEQ multiplex PCR, while TCRdb's copy carries only in-frame clones and drops some. The data hold some 2.1 million clones, with over 85% observed a single time. CD8 cells classed as naive were CD45RO-negative and positively selected for CCR7, excluding terminally differentiated effector memory CD45RA+ cells. The germline V gene has CDR1 SGDLS and CDR2 YYNGEE. This CDR3 has 12 amino acids. The V gene lost 3 bases and the J gene lost 8 bases, with 9 bases spanning the gap. Sample: naive CD8+ T cells sorted from blood. The V gene is TRBV9, the J gene TRBJ2-1; tentatively, D is TRBD2 (5 bases). The clonotype originates from a young man in good health. CDR3 sequence reads: CASSAWGDEQFF. Here the CDR3 DNA reads TGTGCCAGCAGCGCCTGGGGAGATGAGCAGTTCTTC.